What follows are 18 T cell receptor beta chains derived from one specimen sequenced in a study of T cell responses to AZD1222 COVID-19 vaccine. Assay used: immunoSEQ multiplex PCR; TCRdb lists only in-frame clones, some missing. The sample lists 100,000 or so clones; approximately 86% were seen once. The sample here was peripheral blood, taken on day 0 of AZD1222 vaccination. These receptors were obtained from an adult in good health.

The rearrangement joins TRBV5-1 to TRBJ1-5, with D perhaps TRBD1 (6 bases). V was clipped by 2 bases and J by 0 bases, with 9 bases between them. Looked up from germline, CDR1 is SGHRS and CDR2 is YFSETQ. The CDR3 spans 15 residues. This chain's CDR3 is CASSLGGYSNQPQHF. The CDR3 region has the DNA TGCGCCAGCAGCTTAGGGGGTTATAGCAATCAGCCCCAGCATTTT.

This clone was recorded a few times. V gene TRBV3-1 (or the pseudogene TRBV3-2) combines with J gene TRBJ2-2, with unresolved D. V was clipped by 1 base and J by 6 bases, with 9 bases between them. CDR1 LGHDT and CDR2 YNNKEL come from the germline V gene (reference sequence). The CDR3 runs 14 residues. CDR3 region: CASSQGSVSGELFF. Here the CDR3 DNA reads TGTGCCAGCAGCCAAGGTTCGGTATCCGGGGAGCTGTTTTTT.

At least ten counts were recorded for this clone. This chain's CDR3 is CAISERRTEKLFF. The CDR3 bases are TGTGCCATCAGTGAGCGGAGGACTGAAAAACTGTTTTTT. The chain joins TRBV10-3 to TRBJ1-4; D is undetermined. CDR3 length equals 13 residues. Deletions cut 2 bases from V and 7 bases from J, with 8 bases between. The germline V gene has CDR1 ENHRY and CDR2 SYGVKD.

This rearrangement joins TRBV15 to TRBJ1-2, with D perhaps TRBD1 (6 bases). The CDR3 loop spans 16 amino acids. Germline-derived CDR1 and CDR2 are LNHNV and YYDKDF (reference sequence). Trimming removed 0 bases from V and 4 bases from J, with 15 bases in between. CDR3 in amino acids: CATSRDRHGGTYGYTF. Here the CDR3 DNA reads TGTGCCACCAGCAGAGATCGGCACGGGGGCACCTATGGCTACACCTTC. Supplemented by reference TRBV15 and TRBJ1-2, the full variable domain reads DAMVIQNPRYQVTQFGKPVTLSCSQTLNHNVMYWYQQKSSQAPKLLFHYYDKDFNNEADTPDNFQSRRPNTSFCFLDIRSPGLGDTAMYLCATSRDRHGGTYGYTFGSGTRLTVV.

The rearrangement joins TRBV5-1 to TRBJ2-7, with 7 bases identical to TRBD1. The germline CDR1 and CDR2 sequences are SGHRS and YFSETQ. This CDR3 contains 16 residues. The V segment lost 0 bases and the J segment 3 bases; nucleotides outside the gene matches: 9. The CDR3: CASSLAPGTDHYEQYF. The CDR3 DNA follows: TGCGCCAGCAGCTTGGCCCCGGGGACAGACCACTACGAGCAGTACTTC.

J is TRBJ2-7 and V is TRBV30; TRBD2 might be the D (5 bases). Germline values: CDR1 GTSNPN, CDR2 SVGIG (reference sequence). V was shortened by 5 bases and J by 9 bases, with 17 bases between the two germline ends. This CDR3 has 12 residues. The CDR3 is CAWGPTPGWQYF. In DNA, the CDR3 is TGTGCCTGGGGACCTACACCGGGGTGGCAGTACTTC.

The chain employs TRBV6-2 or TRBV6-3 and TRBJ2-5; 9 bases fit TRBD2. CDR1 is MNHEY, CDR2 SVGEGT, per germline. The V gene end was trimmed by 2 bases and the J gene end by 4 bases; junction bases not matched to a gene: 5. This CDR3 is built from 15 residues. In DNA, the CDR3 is TGTGCCAGCAGTTACGGGGCGGGAGGGGTAGAGACCCAGTACTTC. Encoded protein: CASSYGAGGVETQYF.

CDR3: CASSPSGRTYEQYF. CDR3 in DNA: TGTGCCAGCAGTCCAAGCGGGAGAACCTACGAGCAGTACTTC. The gene calls are TRBV6-5 and TRBJ2-7; 8 bases map to TRBD2. Germline V gene lookup returns CDR1 MNHEY and CDR2 SVGAGI. The CDR3 has 14 amino acids. V gave up 5 bases and J gave up 2 bases; unmatched junction bases: 5.

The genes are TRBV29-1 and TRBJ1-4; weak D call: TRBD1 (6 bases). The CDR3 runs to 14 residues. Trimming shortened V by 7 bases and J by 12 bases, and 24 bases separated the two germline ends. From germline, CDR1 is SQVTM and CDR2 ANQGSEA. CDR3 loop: CSAMGWDKKKELFF. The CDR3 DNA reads TGCAGCGCCATGGGATGGGACAAAAAAAAGGAACTGTTTTTT.

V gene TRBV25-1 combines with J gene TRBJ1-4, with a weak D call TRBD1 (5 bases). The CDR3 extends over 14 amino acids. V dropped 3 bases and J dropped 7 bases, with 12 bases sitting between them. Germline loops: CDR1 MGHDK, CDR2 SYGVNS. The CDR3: CASSDWGKGEKLFF. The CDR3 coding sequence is TGTGCCAGCAGTGATTGGGGGAAGGGTGAAAAACTGTTTTTT.

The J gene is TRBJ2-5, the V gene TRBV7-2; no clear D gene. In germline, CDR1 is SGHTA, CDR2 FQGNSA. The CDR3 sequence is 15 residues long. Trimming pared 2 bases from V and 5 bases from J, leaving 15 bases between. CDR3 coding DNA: TGTGCCAGCAGCTTACTTTTGGGGATTTGGGAGACCCAGTACTTC. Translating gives CASSLLLGIWETQYF.

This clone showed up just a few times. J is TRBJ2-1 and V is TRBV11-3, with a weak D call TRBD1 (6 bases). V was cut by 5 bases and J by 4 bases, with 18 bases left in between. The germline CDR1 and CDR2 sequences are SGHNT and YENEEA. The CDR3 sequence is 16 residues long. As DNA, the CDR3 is TGTGCCAGCAGCCAAAATGGCTGGGGGCCATACAATGAGCAGTTCTTC. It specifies CASSQNGWGPYNEQFF.

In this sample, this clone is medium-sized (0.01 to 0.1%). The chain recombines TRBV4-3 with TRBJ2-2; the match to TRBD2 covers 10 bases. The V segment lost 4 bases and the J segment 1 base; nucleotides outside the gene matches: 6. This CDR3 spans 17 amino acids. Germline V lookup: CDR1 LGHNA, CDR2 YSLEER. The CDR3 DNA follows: TGCGCCAGCAGCCCCGACCTAGCGGGAGAGAACACCGGGGAGCTGTTTTTT. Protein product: CASSPDLAGENTGELFF.

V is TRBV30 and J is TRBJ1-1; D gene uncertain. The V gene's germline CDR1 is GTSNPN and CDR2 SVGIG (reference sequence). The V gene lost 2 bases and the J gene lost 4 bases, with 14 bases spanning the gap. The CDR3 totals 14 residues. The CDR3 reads CAWSRLFMGTEAFF. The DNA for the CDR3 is TGTGCCTGGAGTCGCCTTTTTATGGGCACTGAAGCTTTCTTT. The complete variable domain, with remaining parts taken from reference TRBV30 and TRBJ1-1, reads SQTIHQWPATLVQPVGSPLSLECTVEGTSNPNLYWYRQAAGRGLQLLFYSVGIGQISSEVPQNLSASRPQDRQFILSSKKLLLSDSGFYLCAWSRLFMGTEAFFGQGTRLTVV.

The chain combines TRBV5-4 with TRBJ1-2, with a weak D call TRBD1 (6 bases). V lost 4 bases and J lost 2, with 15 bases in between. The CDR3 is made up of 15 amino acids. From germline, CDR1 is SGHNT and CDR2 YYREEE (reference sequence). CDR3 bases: TGTGCCAGCAGCCCCGGAGGGGGGGAGAACTATGGCTACACCTTC. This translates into CASSPGGGENYGYTF.

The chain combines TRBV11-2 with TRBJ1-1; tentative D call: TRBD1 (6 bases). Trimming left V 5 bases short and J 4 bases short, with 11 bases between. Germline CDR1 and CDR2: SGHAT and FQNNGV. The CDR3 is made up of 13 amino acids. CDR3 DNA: TGTGCCAGCAGCATCCAGGGGTCCACTGAAGCTTTCTTT. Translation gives CASSIQGSTEAFF.

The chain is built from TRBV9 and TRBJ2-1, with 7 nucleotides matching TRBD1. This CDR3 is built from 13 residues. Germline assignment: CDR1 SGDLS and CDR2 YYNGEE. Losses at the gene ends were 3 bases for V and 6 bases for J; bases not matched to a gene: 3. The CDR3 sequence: CASSADRANEQFF. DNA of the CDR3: TGTGCCAGCAGCGCCGACAGGGCCAATGAGCAGTTCTTC. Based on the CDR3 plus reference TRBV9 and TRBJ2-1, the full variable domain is DSGVTQTPKHLITATGQRVTLRCSPRSGDLSVYWYQQSLDQGLQFLIQYYNGEERAKGNILERFSAQQFPDLHSELNLSSLELGDSALYFCASSADRANEQFFGPGTRLTVL.

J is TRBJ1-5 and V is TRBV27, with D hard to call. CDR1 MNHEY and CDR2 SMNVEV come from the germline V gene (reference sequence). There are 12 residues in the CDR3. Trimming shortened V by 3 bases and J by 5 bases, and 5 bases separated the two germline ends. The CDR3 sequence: CASSFLDQPQHF. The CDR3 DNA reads TGTGCCAGCAGTTTTTTAGATCAGCCCCAGCATTTT.